The clone carrying this TCR beta chain was observed at least ten times. As yet, its antigen is unknown. These data belong to a study of regulatory T cells in long-lasting Graves disease. Study outcomes and limitations: Patients with persistent disease showed a bias toward TRBV28, TRBJ1-2 and TRBJ2-5.

Stated time point: newly diagnosed GD, antithyroid drugs for less than 3 months. The TCR library used RNA extracted from PBMCs. V dropped 5 bases and J dropped 5 bases, with 21 bases sitting between them. Germline CDR1 is MDHEN and CDR2 is SYDVKM. The CDR3 is 16 amino acids. To make TCR beta libraries, researchers used iRepertoire HTBI primers and Arm-PCR of CDR3 regions. TCRdb independently ran MiXCR on the multiplex PCR reads; one entry per CDR3 protein. The sample consists of 400,000 to 500,000 distinct CDR3 sequences, over 12% of them appearing once. These data also formed part of another study, on T cells in Graves' hyperthyroidism and ophthalmopathy.

Sequenced here: peripheral blood mononuclear cells (PBMCs), sampled at new diagnosis, from a patient treated with antithyroid drugs. The chain couples TRBV28 to TRBJ1-1; D is unresolved. The receptor was derived from a woman aged 40 to 50 with Graves disease. The CDR3 nucleotides are TGTGCCAGCAGTCCCCCGATCGGATGGGGAGGTACTGAAGCTTTCTTT. This sequence encodes CASSPPIGWGGTEAFF.